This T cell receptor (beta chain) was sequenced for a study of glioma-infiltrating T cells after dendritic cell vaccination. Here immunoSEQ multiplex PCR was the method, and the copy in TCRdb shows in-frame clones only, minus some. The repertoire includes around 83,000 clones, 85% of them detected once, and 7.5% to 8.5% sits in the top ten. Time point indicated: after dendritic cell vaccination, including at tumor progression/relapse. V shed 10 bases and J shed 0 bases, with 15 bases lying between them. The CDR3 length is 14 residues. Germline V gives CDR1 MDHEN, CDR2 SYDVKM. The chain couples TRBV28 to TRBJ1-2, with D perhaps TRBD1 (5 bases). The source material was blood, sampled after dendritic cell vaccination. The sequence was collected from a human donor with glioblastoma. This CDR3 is CATGDLGANYGYTF. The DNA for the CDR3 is TGTGCCACCGGGGACTTGGGGGCTAACTATGGCTACACCTTC.